This entry concerns a single T cell receptor (beta chain). Its matching antigen is unknown. The investigators sampled blood at baseline, at cycle 4 day 1, and at cycle 7 day 1. Profiled with immunoSEQ multiplex PCR; TCRdb holds only in-frame clones, not every one. The sample holds under 90,000 clones, roughly 91% seen once. The data derive from a study of OX40 agonist ivuxolimab in advanced cancers. Background on the study: Administration of intravenous ivuxolimab to patients occurred every 2 weeks at 0.01 to 10 mg/kg. Three patients got partial responses; one had hepatocellular carcinoma and two had cutaneous melanoma. Study-wide results and caveats: Both CD4+ and CD8+ T cell populations in blood had undergone clonal expansion by week 6 at 0.1 to 3.0 mg/kg.

In germline, CDR1 is SGHTA, CDR2 FQGNSA. The germline V and J ends were trimmed by 1 base and 3 bases, with 4 bases remaining between them. This CDR3 has 13 amino acids. Sequenced here: CD4+ or CD8+ T cells sorted from blood, sampled in a trial of the OX40 agonist ivuxolimab. This TCR was recovered from an adult with an advanced solid tumor such as melanoma, head and neck, liver or kidney cancer. The rearrangement links TRBV7-2 to TRBJ2-1; no reliable D call. The CDR3 here is CASSLERYNEQFF. The CDR3 coding sequence is TGTGCCAGCAGCTTAGAACGCTACAATGAGCAGTTCTTC.